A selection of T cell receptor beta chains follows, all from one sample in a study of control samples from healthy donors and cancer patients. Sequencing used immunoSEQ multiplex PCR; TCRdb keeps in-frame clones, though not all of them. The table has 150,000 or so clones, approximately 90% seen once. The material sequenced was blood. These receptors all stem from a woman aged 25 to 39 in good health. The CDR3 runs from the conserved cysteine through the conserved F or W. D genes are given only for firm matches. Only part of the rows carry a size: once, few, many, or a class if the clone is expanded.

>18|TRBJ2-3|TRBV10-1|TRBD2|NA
TGCGCCAGCAGTGGATCAACCGCTAGCGGGGCCTCCACAGATACGCAGTATTTT
CASSGSTASGASTDTQYF
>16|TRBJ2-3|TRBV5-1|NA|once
TGCGCCAGCAGCTTGAGCGGGCGGGGTGGAACAGATACGCAGTATTTT
CASSLSGRGGTDTQYF
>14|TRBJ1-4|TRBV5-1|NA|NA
TGCGCCAGCAGCTTAAGCCCGGCACAAGAAAAACTGTTTTTT
CASSLSPAQEKLFF
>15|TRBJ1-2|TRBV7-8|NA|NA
TGTGCCAGCAGCTCACCGCGAGGCTTTAACTATGGCTACACCTTC
CASSSPRGFNYGYTF
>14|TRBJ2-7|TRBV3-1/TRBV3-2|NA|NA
TGTGCCAGCAGCCAAGATATTGGGGGAAACGAGCAGTACTTC
CASSQDIGGNEQYF
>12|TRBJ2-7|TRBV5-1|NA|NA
TGCGCCAGCGGTGAAGGCTCCTACGAGCAGTACTTC
CASGEGSYEQYF
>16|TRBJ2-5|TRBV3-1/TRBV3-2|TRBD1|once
TGTGCCAGCAGCCGCTTTGGAGACAGGGCTTGGGAGACCCAGTACTTC
CASSRFGDRAWETQYF
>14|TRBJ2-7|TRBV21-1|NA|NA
TGTGCCAGCAGCAAAGGAAACCCTGGCGTGGAGCAGTACTTC
CASSKGNPGVEQYF
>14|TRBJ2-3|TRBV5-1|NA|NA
TGCGCCAGCAGCCTGACTCTCCCCACAGATACGCAGTATTTT
CASSLTLPTDTQYF
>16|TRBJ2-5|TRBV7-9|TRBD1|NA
TGTGCCAGCAGCTACCGGCGGGACAGGGGGCAGGAGACCCAGTACTTC
CASSYRRDRGQETQYF
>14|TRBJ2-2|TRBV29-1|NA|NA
TGCAGCTCAGCGTCGGATCCTTTTACCGGGGAGCTGTTTTTT
CSSASDPFTGELFF
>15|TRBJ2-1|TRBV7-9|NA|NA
TGTGCCAGCACCGCTTCTGTGTCGATGGACGATGAGCAGTTCTTC
CASTASVSMDDEQFF
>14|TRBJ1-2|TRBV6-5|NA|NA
TGTGCCAGCAGTACGGGACGGAACACCTATGGCTACACCTTC
CASSTGRNTYGYTF
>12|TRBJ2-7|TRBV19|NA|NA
TGTGCCAGTATTTCCTGGGCCGGGGAGCAGTACTTC
CASISWAGEQYF
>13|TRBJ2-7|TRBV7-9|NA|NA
TGTGCCAGCAGCTCGACAGCGAACTACGAGCAGTACTTC
CASSSTANYEQYF
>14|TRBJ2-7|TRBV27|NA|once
TGTGCCAGCCGAGAAGTAGCTCGGGGTTACGAGCAGTACTTC
CASREVARGYEQYF
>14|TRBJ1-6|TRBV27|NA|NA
TGTGCCAGCAGTTTATTCCCCTTCAATTCACCCCTCCACTTT
CASSLFPFNSPLHF
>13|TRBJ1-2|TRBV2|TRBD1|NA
TGTGCCAGTTCCACAGGGGGGACCTATGGCTACACCTTC
CASSTGGTYGYTF
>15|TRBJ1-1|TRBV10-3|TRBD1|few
TGTGCCTCCACGGGGATAGGGGGCTTTACCTCTGAAGCTTTCTTT
CASTGIGGFTSEAFF
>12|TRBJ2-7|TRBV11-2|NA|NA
TGTGCCAGCAGCTTAGATCGCTACGAGCAGTACTTC
CASSLDRYEQYF
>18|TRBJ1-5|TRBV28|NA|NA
TGTGCCAGCAGTCTCCGGACCCGAGTAGGCCGGCCGAATCAGCCCCAGCATTTT
CASSLRTRVGRPNQPQHF
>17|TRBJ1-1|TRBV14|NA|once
TGTGCCAGCAGCCAAGGGGCAGGTCGTGCCATGAACACTGAAGCTTTCTTT
CASSQGAGRAMNTEAFF
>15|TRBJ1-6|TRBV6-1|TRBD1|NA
TGTGCCAGCAGTGAGCTGGACAGGGGAGGTTCACCCCTCCACTTT
CASSELDRGGSPLHF
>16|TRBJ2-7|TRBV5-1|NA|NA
TGCGCCAGCAGCCTTGCACTTCGAAGGGAAGGTTACGAGCAGTACTTC
CASSLALRREGYEQYF
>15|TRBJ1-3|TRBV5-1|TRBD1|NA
TGCGCCAGCAGCGCATACAGGGGTCCTGGAAACACCATATATTTT
CASSAYRGPGNTIYF
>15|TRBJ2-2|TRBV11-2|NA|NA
TGTGCCAGCAGCTTTCAGAGTTTCAACACCGGGGAGCTGTTTTTT
CASSFQSFNTGELFF
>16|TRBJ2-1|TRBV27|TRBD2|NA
TGTGCCAGCAGTTTAAGGGGGGCGGGAGGGGGCAATGAGCAGTTCTTC
CASSLRGAGGGNEQFF
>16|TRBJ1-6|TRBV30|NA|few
TGTGCCTGGAGTCCTCCGGGACTCGGACGAAATTCACCCCTCCACTTT
CAWSPPGLGRNSPLHF
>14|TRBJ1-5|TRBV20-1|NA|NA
TGCAGTGCTAGTAGTGGGGGGCATTCTCAGCCCCAGCATTTT
CSASSGGHSQPQHF
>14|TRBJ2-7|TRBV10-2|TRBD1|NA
TGCGCCAGCACGGTCGACAGGGGTTCCTACGAGCAGTACTTC
CASTVDRGSYEQYF
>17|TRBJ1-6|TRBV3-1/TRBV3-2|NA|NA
TGTGCCAGCAGCCAAGGTATAGGGAGCTCCTATAATTCACCCCTCCACTTT
CASSQGIGSSYNSPLHF
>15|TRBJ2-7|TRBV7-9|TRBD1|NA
TGTGCCAGCAGCCTAGGACAGGGGGATTTCTACGAGCAGTACTTC
CASSLGQGDFYEQYF
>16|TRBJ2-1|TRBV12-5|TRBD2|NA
TGTGCTAGTGGTTTGTCACCTAGCGGGGACCACAATGAGCAGTTCTTC
CASGLSPSGDHNEQFF
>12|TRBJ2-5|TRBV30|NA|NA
TGTGCCGGAATCACAGGGACGGAGACCCAGTACTTC
CAGITGTETQYF
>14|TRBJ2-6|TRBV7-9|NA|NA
TGTGCCAGCAGCTTCAGCTCTGGGGCCAACGTCCTGACTTTC
CASSFSSGANVLTF
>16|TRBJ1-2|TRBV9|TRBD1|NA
TGTGCCAGCAGCCTGAGGACAGGGAAGAATAACTATGGCTACACCTTC
CASSLRTGKNNYGYTF
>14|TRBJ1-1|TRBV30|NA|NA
TGTGCCTGGAGCAGATGGGGCATGAACACTGAAGCTTTCTTT
CAWSRWGMNTEAFF
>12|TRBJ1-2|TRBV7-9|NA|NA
TGTGCCAGCAGCTTTGAAGACGGTGGCTACACCTTC
CASSFEDGGYTF
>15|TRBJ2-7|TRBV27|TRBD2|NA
TGTGCCAGCAGTCCGGGGGGGAGGGTCTCCTACGAGCAGTACTTC
CASSPGGRVSYEQYF
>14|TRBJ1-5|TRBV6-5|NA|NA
TGTGCCAGCGGAGCGGTGAATAGCAATCAGCCCCAGCATTTT
CASGAVNSNQPQHF
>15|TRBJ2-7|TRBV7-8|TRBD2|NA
TGTGCCAGCAGCTTATTAGTCGATGGGAGGGACGAGCAGTACTTC
CASSLLVDGRDEQYF
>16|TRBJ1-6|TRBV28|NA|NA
TGTGCCAGCAGTCCAACCGGCAGGGAACGAAATTCACCCCTCCACTTT
CASSPTGRERNSPLHF
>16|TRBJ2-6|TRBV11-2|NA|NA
TGTGCCAGCAGCTTGTCCCGGGGCTCTGGGGCCAACGTCCTGACTTTC
CASSLSRGSGANVLTF
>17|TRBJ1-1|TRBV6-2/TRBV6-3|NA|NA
TGTGCCAGCAGTTACTCGATCAGGGGTCGGGAGGACACTGAAGCTTTCTTT
CASSYSIRGREDTEAFF
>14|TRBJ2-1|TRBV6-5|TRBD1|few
TGTGCCAGCAGTTCCGGGACAGGGATTCGTGAGCAGTTCTTC
CASSSGTGIREQFF
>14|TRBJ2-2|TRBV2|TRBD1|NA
TGTGCCAGAGCCCGGGACAGGAACACCGGGGAGCTGTTTTTT
CARARDRNTGELFF
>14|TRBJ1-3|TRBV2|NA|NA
TGTGCCAGCAGTCCAGACAGGATTGGAAACACCATATATTTT
CASSPDRIGNTIYF
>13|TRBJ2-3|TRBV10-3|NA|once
TGTGCCATCAGGGTCGTGGGGACAGATACGCAGTATTTT
CAIRVVGTDTQYF
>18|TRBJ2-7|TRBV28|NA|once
TGTGCCAGCAGTTTATTCGTCCGACAGGCCAACAGCTCCTACGAGCAGTACTTC
CASSLFVRQANSSYEQYF
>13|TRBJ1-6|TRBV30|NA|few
TGTGCCTCCTCCGGGAGGGCATACTCACCCCTCCACTTT
CASSGRAYSPLHF
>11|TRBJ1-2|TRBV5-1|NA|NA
TGCGCCAGCAGCTTGGGCCGGGAATCGGCATTC
CASSLGRESAF
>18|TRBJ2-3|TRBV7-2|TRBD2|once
TGTGCCAGCAGCTTCAGAGGTAGCGGGAGTTTCCGGCCAGATACGCAGTATTTT
CASSFRGSGSFRPDTQYF
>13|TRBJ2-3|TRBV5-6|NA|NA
TGTGCCAGCAGCTTTGGGGGATCAGATACGCAGTATTTT
CASSFGGSDTQYF
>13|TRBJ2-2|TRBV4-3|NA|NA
TGCGCCAGCAGCCGAACGAACACCGGGGAGCTGTTTTTT
CASSRTNTGELFF
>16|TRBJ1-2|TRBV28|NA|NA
TGTGCCAGCAGCATCTCCGGGCTCGCTTCTTACTATGGCTACACCTTC
CASSISGLASYYGYTF